This entry lists 25 T cell receptor beta chains sequenced from one sample in a study of neurological immune-mediated disorders. Using its own MiXCR run on the 5' RACE reads, TCRdb lists one record per CDR3 protein. The sample has some 71,000 distinct CDR3 sequences; roughly 10% are singletons. The sample's time point: longitudinal time-point 1 (baseline). The sample was PBMCs. The receptors derive from a man between 25 and 39 years old in good health.

This clonotype came up many times. The V call is TRBV5-1, the J call TRBJ2-4, with unresolved D. The CDR3 consists of 15 residues. From germline, CDR1 is SGHRS and CDR2 YFSETQ. V was shortened by 4 bases and J by 6 bases, with 17 bases between the two germline ends. The CDR3 sequence is CASSPGDGLINIQYF. In DNA form, the CDR3 reads TGCGCCAGCAGCCCAGGCGATGGGCTAATAAACATTCAGTACTTC.

In this sample, this clonotype turned up many times. The gene calls are TRBV14 and TRBJ2-5; TRBD2 aligns across 8 bases. Germline V CDR1 and CDR2: SGHDN, FVKESK. The V gene end was trimmed by 1 base and the J gene end by 5 bases; junction bases not matched to a gene: 6. CDR3 length: 15 residues. The CDR3 protein is CASSQGQAGGETQYF. The CDR3, as DNA: TGTGCCAGCAGCCAAGGTCAGGCGGGAGGCGAGACCCAGTACTTC.

This clonotype appeared many times. The J gene is TRBJ2-7, the V gene TRBV20-1, with D uncertain. Trimming cost V 5 bases and J 6 bases, with 14 bases left between them. This CDR3 contains 12 residues. Germline loops: CDR1 DFQATT, CDR2 SNEGSKA (reference sequence). The chain's CDR3 is CSALGYLPEQYF. The CDR3 bases are TGCAGTGCTCTAGGGTATCTTCCCGAGCAGTACTTC.

This clonotype has at least ten counts. This chain connects TRBV5-6 to TRBJ2-5, with 7 bases aligning to TRBD1. Germline trimming cut 2 bases from V and 2 bases from J; bases unmatched to any gene: 6. There are 15 residues in the CDR3. The germline V gene encodes CDR1 SGHDT and CDR2 YYEEEE. The DNA for the CDR3 is TGTGCCAGCAGCTTAAGGGGCAGGGGGCAAGAGACCCAGTACTTC. Translation: CASSLRGRGQETQYF.

This clonotype has a count of ten or more. The chain carries TRBV19 and TRBJ2-5; the D gene is possibly TRBD2 (6 bases). This CDR3 spans 14 amino acids. Trimming removed 5 bases from V and 2 bases from J, with 12 bases in between. In germline, CDR1 is LNHDA, CDR2 SQIVND (reference sequence). CDR3 sequence (DNA): TGTGCCAGTAGTGAGAGGGAGGTTCAAGAGACCCAGTACTTC. It encodes CASSEREVQETQYF.

In this sample, this clonotype turned up many times. The rearrangement joins TRBV20-1 to TRBJ2-5, with D hard to call. Germline CDR1 and CDR2: DFQATT and SNEGSKA (reference sequence). The CDR3 is made up of 15 amino acids. Trimming left V 0 bases short and J 7 bases short, with 18 bases between. In DNA form, the CDR3 reads TGCAGTGCTAGAGAGGGCCTAGACGGTAGTGGGACCCAGTACTTC. Residues: CSAREGLDGSGTQYF.

This chain connects TRBV5-1 to TRBJ2-1; possible D gene TRBD1, 6 bases. Germline values: CDR1 SGHRS, CDR2 YFSETQ. CDR3 size: 15 residues. V was shortened by 6 bases and J by 3 bases, with 16 bases between the two germline ends. CDR3 nucleotides: TGCGCCAGCAACTCTGGGGGCGGAATCTACAATGAGCAGTTCTTC. Translated, it gives CASNSGGGIYNEQFF.

The sample holds many counts of this clonotype. The chain joins TRBV5-1 to TRBJ2-4, with D possibly matching TRBD1 (6 bases). Trimming pared 5 bases from V and 4 bases from J, leaving 16 bases between. Germline V gene sequence: CDR1 SGHRS, CDR2 YFSETQ. The CDR3 consists of 15 residues. CDR3 sequence reads: CASRSSTGWKNIQYF. CDR3 sequence (DNA): TGCGCCAGCAGATCTTCGACAGGCTGGAAAAACATTCAGTACTTC. Full variable domain (missing parts from reference TRBV5-1 and TRBJ2-4): KAGVTQTPRYLIKTRGQQVTLSCSPISGHRSVSWYQQTPGQGLQFLFEYFSETQRNKGNFPGRFSGRQFSNSRSEMNVSTLELGDSALYLCASRSSTGWKNIQYFGAGTRLSVL.

The rearrangement links TRBV7-9 to TRBJ2-1; 14 bases are a match to TRBD2. The CDR3 has 16 residues. With 5 bases clipped from V and 8 bases from J, the junction kept 8 bases outside the gene matches. Germline CDR1 and CDR2: SEHNR and FQNEAQ (reference sequence). The CDR3 is CASSGGLAGAGDEQFF. The DNA of the CDR3 is TGTGCCAGCAGCGGGGGACTAGCGGGAGCCGGCGATGAGCAGTTCTTC.

In its sample, this clonotype was seen many times. The J gene is TRBJ1-6, the V gene TRBV5-1; weak D call: TRBD1 (5 bases). Germline V CDR1 and CDR2: SGHRS, YFSETQ. V lost 0 bases to trimming and J lost 5 bases, with 9 bases between them. There are 15 residues in the CDR3. CDR3 nucleotide sequence: TGCGCCAGCAGCTTGGGGGGGACGGATAATTCACCCCTCCACTTT. Translated: CASSLGGTDNSPLHF.

This clonotype has a count of ten or more. The chain couples TRBV11-1 to TRBJ2-5, with no clear D. V was clipped by 5 bases and J by 7 bases, with 11 bases between them. The CDR3 covers 12 residues. CDR1 is SGHAT and CDR2 is FQDESV in the germline V gene (reference sequence). CDR3 protein: CASSATMGTQYF. CDR3 coding DNA: TGTGCCAGCAGCGCAACCATGGGGACCCAGTACTTC.

A word on this clonotype: A clone one base away is much larger, so this may be a read error. V usage is TRBV20-1 and J usage is TRBJ2-7; D is unclear. The CDR3 is 14 residues long. Germline V gives CDR1 DFQATT, CDR2 SNEGSKA (reference sequence). The CDR3 nucleotides are TGCGGTGCCACCTCCGGTCTCAGCTCCTACGAGCAGTACTTC. It specifies CGATSGLSSYEQYF.

There are many counts of this clonotype. The rearrangement joins TRBV15 to TRBJ2-7, with a weak D call TRBD2 (6 bases). V was pared by 5 bases and J by 7 bases, with 15 bases between. This CDR3 spans 13 amino acids. Germline CDR1 and CDR2: LNHNV and YYDKDF (reference sequence). The CDR3 loop reads CATSFQSAGEQYF. Here the CDR3 DNA reads TGTGCCACCAGCTTCCAGAGTGCGGGGGAGCAGTACTTC.

V is TRBV14 and J is TRBJ2-3; D is undetermined. V gave up 1 base and J gave up 2 bases, with 13 bases separating them. The CDR3 sequence is 16 residues long. From germline, CDR1 is SGHDN and CDR2 FVKESK. In DNA, the CDR3 is TGTGCCAGCAGCCAAGGAGGCTTCGGCTACACAGATACGCAGTATTTT. As protein: CASSQGGFGYTDTQYF.

The sample holds many counts of this clonotype. V gene TRBV14 combines with J gene TRBJ2-1; TRBD1 matches 7 bases. The CDR3 is 13 amino acids. Germline V gene data show CDR1 as SGHDN and CDR2 as FVKESK. V lost 4 bases and J lost 4; bases outside the gene matches: 1. The CDR3 spells CASSPGQYNEQFF. DNA of the CDR3: TGTGCCAGCAGCCCGGGACAGTACAATGAGCAGTTCTTC.

In this sample, this clonotype turned up many times. The chain uses TRBV18 and TRBJ2-7, with 8 bases that match TRBD1. The CDR3 runs 14 residues. Germline V CDR1 and CDR2: KGHSH, LQKENI. J was trimmed by 4 bases and V by 5 bases; bases with no gene match: 7. The CDR3 here is CASSDRGTTYEQYF. CDR3 DNA: TGTGCCAGCTCAGACAGGGGTACGACGTACGAGCAGTACTTC. Based on the CDR3 plus reference TRBV18 and TRBJ2-7, the full variable domain is NAGVMQNPRHLVRRRGQEARLRCSPMKGHSHVYWYRQLPEEGLKFMVYLQKENIIDESGMPKERFSAEFPKEGPSILRIQQVVRGDSAAYFCASSDRGTTYEQYFGPGTRLTVT.

This clonotype was counted ten times or more. The chain recombines TRBV20-1 with TRBJ2-2; D is perhaps TRBD1 or TRBD2 (5 bases each). Germline V gene data show CDR1 as DFQATT and CDR2 as SNEGSKA (reference sequence). CDR3 size: 16 residues. Trimming removed 2 bases at V and 3 bases at J, with 16 bases between. The CDR3 region has the DNA TGCAGTGCTAGACCCACTGGGGGAGCCGACACCGGGGAGCTGTTTTTT. Translation: CSARPTGGADTGELFF.

This clonotype showed up many times. The CDR3 protein is CAISEAGPTEAFF. Here the CDR3 DNA reads TGTGCCATCAGTGAGGCAGGGCCCACTGAAGCTTTCTTT. V usage is TRBV10-3 and J usage is TRBJ1-1, with D possibly matching TRBD1 (5 bases). The CDR3 loop spans 13 amino acids. The germline CDR1 and CDR2 sequences are ENHRY and SYGVKD. V lost 2 bases, J lost 4 bases, and 8 bases lay in between.

This clonotype was seen at least ten times. This sequence joins TRBV7-9 and TRBJ1-1; D ambiguous. CDR1 SEHNR and CDR2 FQNEAQ come from the germline V gene (reference sequence). Trimming shortened V by 2 bases and J by 0 bases, and 7 bases separated the two germline ends. The CDR3 sequence is 14 residues long. The CDR3 coding sequence is TGTGCCAGCAGCTTACGAGTCATGAACACTGAAGCTTTCTTT. Protein sequence: CASSLRVMNTEAFF.

This clonotype was observed at least ten times. This chain links TRBV24-1 with TRBJ2-1; D may be TRBD2 (5 bases). CDR3 length: 14 amino acids. The germline V and J ends were trimmed by 4 bases and 5 bases, with 11 bases remaining between them. Germline V gene sequence: CDR1 KGHDR, CDR2 SFDVKD. DNA of the CDR3: TGTGCCACCAGTGACTTCGACGGGAACAATGAGCAGTTCTTC. This codes for CATSDFDGNNEQFF.

The chain uses TRBV19 and TRBJ2-1, with D hard to call. CDR1 is LNHDA, CDR2 SQIVND, per germline (reference sequence). CDR3 length: 16 residues. Trimming cost V 6 bases and J 0 bases, with 15 bases left between them. As DNA, the CDR3 is TGTGCCAGTAGCGACGGTTTTGATCTCTCCTACAATGAGCAGTTCTTC. Translating it yields CASSDGFDLSYNEQFF.

This clonotype showed up just a few times. This chain connects TRBV27 to TRBJ2-7; a weak D match, TRBD1 (5 bases). Germline CDR1 and CDR2: MNHEY and SMNVEV (reference sequence). CDR3 length: 14 residues. Trimming left V 1 base short and J 8 bases short, with 15 bases between. DNA of the CDR3: TGTGCCAGCAGTTTATTAGGGGCGCCCGGACAGCAGTACTTC. This sequence encodes CASSLLGAPGQQYF.

This clonotype was counted ten times or more. The chain joins TRBV5-1 to TRBJ2-5; no definite D call. CDR3 size: 15 residues. In germline, CDR1 is SGHRS, CDR2 YFSETQ. Deletions cut 1 base from V and 1 base from J, with 11 bases between. CDR3 loop: CASSLSATFQETQYF. CDR3 in DNA: TGCGCCAGCAGCTTGTCTGCGACTTTCCAAGAGACCCAGTACTTC.

This clonotype was recorded at least ten times. This chain connects TRBV25-1 to TRBJ2-4; tentative D call: TRBD1 (6 bases). The V and J ends lost 2 bases and 0 bases respectively, with 11 bases between them. Germline loops: CDR1 MGHDK, CDR2 SYGVNS. CDR3 size: 16 residues. This chain's CDR3 is CASSEQGPLAKNIQYF. As DNA, the CDR3 is TGTGCCAGCAGTGAACAGGGGCCCCTAGCCAAAAACATTCAGTACTTC.

This clonotype was picked up many times. This chain joins TRBV29-1 and TRBJ2-1; no reliable D call. Germline V gives CDR1 SQVTM, CDR2 ANQGSEA. Trimming cost V 1 base and J 6 bases, with 10 bases left between them. The CDR3 runs to 13 residues. The CDR3 loop is CSVEGGPTNEQFF. CDR3 DNA: TGCAGCGTTGAAGGAGGTCCTACCAATGAGCAGTTCTTC.